This is a list of T cell receptor beta chains from one sample in a study of blood T cell repertoires in COVID-19. Libraries were prepared by immunoSEQ multiplex PCR; TCRdb keeps only in-frame clonotypes and omits some of them. The sample lists more than 95,000 clones; roughly 83% were seen once. The sequencing input was peripheral blood. These receptors all stem from a human donor in a cohort sampled during active COVID-19. CDR3s include the opening cysteine and the closing phenylalanine or tryptophan. A D gene is named only where the DNA matches it firmly.

V gene,D gene,J gene,CDR3 protein,CDR3 DNA
TRBV28,-,TRBJ1-1,CASRETGNTEAFF,TGTGCCAGCAGGGAGACAGGGAACACTGAAGCTTTCTTT
TRBV29-1,TRBD1,TRBJ1-1,CSASGQGNTEAFF,TGCAGCGCAAGCGGACAGGGGAACACTGAAGCTTTCTTT
TRBV5-1,TRBD2,TRBJ2-1,CASSRTSVNSYNEQFF,TGCGCCAGCAGCCGTACTAGCGTAAACTCCTACAATGAGCAGTTCTTC
TRBV19,TRBD2,TRBJ2-1,CASSISRGSAFF,TGTGCCAGTAGTATTTCTCGCGGGAGTGCGTTCTTC
TRBV5-1,-,TRBJ2-1,CASTPDSSYNEQFF,TGCGCCAGCACCCCGGACAGCTCCTACAATGAGCAGTTCTTC
TRBV11-2,TRBD2,TRBJ2-1,CASSPVRLAGPYNEQFF,TGTGCCAGCAGTCCCGTTCGGCTAGCGGGCCCCTACAATGAGCAGTTCTTC
TRBV27,TRBD1,TRBJ1-5,CASSLSGVERQGRVVNQPQHF,TGTGCCAGCAGTTTATCGGGCGTGGAAAGACAGGGGCGAGTGGTTAATCAGCCCCAGCATTTT
TRBV3-1/TRBV3-2,-,TRBJ1-5,CASSQGRGSNQPQHF,TGTGCCAGCAGCCAAGGGCGAGGAAGCAATCAGCCCCAGCATTTT
TRBV7-8,-,TRBJ2-2,CASSLYGRGTGELFF,TGTGCCAGCAGCTTATACGGGAGAGGCACCGGGGAGCTGTTTTTT
TRBV6-5,TRBD2,TRBJ2-2,CASSSRTSGVAGELFF,TGTGCCAGCAGTTCCCGGACTAGCGGGGTGGCCGGGGAGCTGTTTTTT
TRBV5-1,-,TRBJ2-1,CASSGRYRGLEQFF,TGCGCCAGCAGCGGCCGGTACAGGGGACTTGAGCAGTTCTTC